This T cell receptor (beta chain) was sequenced in a study of cytomegalovirus exposure and HLA in healthy donors. This clone was seen a few times. Its antigen is unidentified. Germline values: CDR1 SNHLY, CDR2 FYNNEI. Trimming cost V 6 bases and J 5 bases; bases outside gene matches: 5. The CDR3 covers 13 residues. General study points: Cytomegalovirus association was listed for 150 to 200 TCR beta chains.

Profiled with immunoSEQ multiplex PCR; TCRdb holds only in-frame clones, not every one. The data show some 59,000 clones, with nearly 90% seen just once and roughly 15% held by the top ten. The source material was PBMCs. The receptor's source is a woman younger than 35 in good health and CMV-seronegative. The chain couples TRBV2 to TRBJ2-3; 7 nucleotides line up with TRBD1. CDR3 in DNA: TGTGCCAGCAGCCGGGACAGTTTAGATACGCAGTATTTT. Translated, it gives CASSRDSLDTQYF. The full variable domain, its missing parts supplied by reference TRBV2 and TRBJ2-3, is EPEVTQTPSHQVTQMGQEVILRCVPISNHLYFYWYRQILGQKVEFLVSFYNNEISEKSEIFDDQFSVERPDGSNFTLKIRSTKLEDSAMYFCASSRDSLDTQYFGPGTRLTVL.